The present TCR beta chain was sequenced within a study of T cell responses to AZD1222 COVID-19 vaccine. Study-level points and caveats: Unmutated regions of variants are reportedly targeted by nearly half of spike-specific TCRs.

This table comes from immunoSEQ multiplex PCR, and its TCRdb copy is limited to in-frame clones, with some not included. The sample yields 90,000 to 120,000 clones, about nine tenths seen once. Germline CDR1 is SGHRS and CDR2 is YFSETQ. This CDR3 has 18 residues. The V and J ends lost 0 bases and 7 bases respectively, with 23 bases between them. Details on this clone: What it binds is unknown.

The TCR sequence derives from an adult in good health. This chain uses TRBV5-1 with TRBJ1-5, with D tentatively TRBD1 (6 bases). Sequences were derived from peripheral blood, sampled on day 0 of AZD1222 vaccination. CDR3: CASSLERGGRFGRQPQHF. The CDR3 DNA reads TGCGCCAGCAGCTTGGAAAGGGGGGGGCGTTTTGGGAGGCAGCCCCAGCATTTT.